A single sample gave rise to the 32 T cell receptor beta chains below, sequenced in a study of memory CD4+ T cells and cytomegalovirus serostatus. TCRdb keeps only in-frame clones here, not all; method: immunoSEQ multiplex PCR. The repertoire holds about 61,000 clones, with roughly 80% as singletons. The sort gate was single viable CD3+CD4+CD8-CD45RO+ cells for memory CD4+ T cells. Material for sequencing was memory CD4+ T cells from blood. The receptors derive from an adult in good health and CMV-seronegative.

The chain links TRBV6-1 to TRBJ1-1; 11 positions match TRBD1. CDR1 is MNHNS, CDR2 SASEGT, per germline. Unmatched junction bases numbered 8, after V lost 3 bases and J lost 5 bases. The CDR3 totals 16 residues. DNA of the CDR3: TGTGCCAGCAGTGAGAAGGTTGGGACAGGGGGAACTGAAGCTTTCTTT. It codes for CASSEKVGTGGTEAFF.

CDR3 protein: CASSQEVSPTRNIQYF. CDR3 coding DNA: TGCGCCAGCAGCCAAGAGGTGTCCCCCACACGAAACATTCAGTACTTC. The chain uses TRBV4-1 and TRBJ2-4; unclear D gene. The CDR3 consists of 16 residues. Trimming took 0 bases from V and 6 from J, leaving 15 bases between them. Germline loops: CDR1 MGHRA, CDR2 YSYEKL.

Here the CDR3 DNA reads TGTGCCAGCTCACCAAGGACAGCCACGAACACTGAAGCTTTCTTT. Encoded protein: CASSPRTATNTEAFF. The chain couples TRBV18 to TRBJ1-1, with D possibly TRBD1 on 6 matching bases. V gave up 2 bases and J gave up 1 base, with 11 bases separating them. CDR3 size: 15 residues. Germline V gene sequence: CDR1 KGHSH, CDR2 LQKENI.

The chain employs TRBV28 and TRBJ2-3; TRBD2 aligns across 8 bases. The CDR3 loop spans 16 amino acids. V lost 3 bases and J lost 4; bases outside the gene matches: 9. Germline V CDR1 and CDR2: MDHEN, SYDVKM. This CDR3 reads CASSFLSGGQSDTQYF. The CDR3 DNA is TGTGCCAGCAGTTTTCTTTCGGGGGGGCAGTCAGATACGCAGTATTTT.

The chain recombines TRBV7-8 with TRBJ2-7; 9 nucleotides align to TRBD1. The germline V gene has CDR1 SGHVS and CDR2 FQNEAQ. This CDR3 comprises 14 residues. Germline trimming cut 3 bases from V and 6 bases from J; bases unmatched to any gene: 6. The chain's CDR3 is CASSFRDRALEQYF. The CDR3 DNA reads as TGTGCCAGCAGCTTCCGGGACAGGGCCCTCGAGCAGTACTTC.

The genes are TRBV11-2 and TRBJ2-5; the match to TRBD1 covers 8 bases. V dropped 5 bases and J dropped 1; count of bases not matched to a gene: 3. Germline V gene data show CDR1 as SGHAT and CDR2 as FQNNGV. The CDR3 contains 14 residues. CDR3: CASSRDRGQETQYF. The CDR3 DNA reads TGTGCCAGCAGCAGAGACAGGGGCCAAGAGACCCAGTACTTC. The full variable domain, completed using reference TRBV11-2 and TRBJ2-5, is EAGVAQSPRYKIIEKRQSVAFWCNPISGHATLYWYQQILGQGPKLLIQFQNNGVVDDSQLPKDRFSAERLKGVDSTLKIQPAKLEDSAVYLCASSRDRGQETQYFGPGTRLLVL.

This sequence joins TRBV29-1 and TRBJ2-7; D is unclear. This CDR3 comprises 12 residues. V lost 7 bases and J lost 7, with 17 bases in between. Germline V lookup: CDR1 SQVTM, CDR2 ANQGSEA. CDR3 sequence reads: CSAMTDPTEQYF. CDR3 coding DNA: TGCAGCGCAATGACGGACCCGACGGAGCAGTACTTC.

The chain combines TRBV27 with TRBJ1-1, with D unclear. V was clipped by 5 bases and J by 1 base, with 14 bases between them. The CDR3 runs to 15 residues. Germline assignment: CDR1 MNHEY and CDR2 SMNVEV (reference sequence). The CDR3: CASSPWFLRNTEAFF. CDR3 coding DNA: TGTGCCAGCAGTCCCTGGTTTTTGAGGAACACTGAAGCTTTCTTT.

The chain employs TRBV6-5 and TRBJ1-2; possible D gene TRBD1, 5 bases. This CDR3 is built from 15 residues. The V gene's germline CDR1 is MNHEY and CDR2 SVGAGI. The V and J ends lost 2 bases and 4 bases respectively, with 14 bases between them. The CDR3: CASSYQGAIPYGYTF. The CDR3 region has the DNA TGTGCCAGCAGTTACCAAGGGGCGATCCCCTATGGCTACACCTTC.

This clone was recorded once. The rearrangement uses TRBV29-1 and TRBJ2-4; D ambiguous. Germline-derived CDR1 and CDR2 are SQVTM and ANQGSEA. This CDR3 is built from 10 residues. The ends were cut back, 6 bases at V and 5 bases at J, with 5 bases in the middle. The CDR3 coding sequence is TGCAGCGTCGTGGAAAACATTCAGTACTTC. Its translation: CSVVENIQYF.

The chain joins TRBV5-1 to TRBJ2-1, with D possibly TRBD1 on 6 matching bases. Germline V gives CDR1 SGHRS, CDR2 YFSETQ. CDR3 length: 15 amino acids. V gave up 6 bases and J gave up 4 bases, with 17 bases separating them. The CDR3 spells CASTRMGAEYNEQFF. The CDR3 coding sequence is TGCGCCAGCACCCGGATGGGGGCAGAGTACAATGAGCAGTTCTTC. Based on the CDR3 plus reference TRBV5-1 and TRBJ2-1, the full variable domain is KAGVTQTPRYLIKTRGQQVTLSCSPISGHRSVSWYQQTPGQGLQFLFEYFSETQRNKGNFPGRFSGRQFSNSRSEMNVSTLELGDSALYLCASTRMGAEYNEQFFGPGTRLTVL.

This clone has only one observation. The chain joins TRBV13 to TRBJ2-4; possibly TRBD1 for D (6 bases). CDR1 is PRHDT and CDR2 is FYEKMQ in the germline V gene (reference sequence). Trimming took off 3 bases at V and 5 bases at J, with 11 bases between the two ends. The CDR3 covers 14 residues. CDR3 in amino acids: CASSFYRDQNIQYF. The CDR3 bases are TGTGCCAGCAGCTTTTACAGGGACCAAAACATTCAGTACTTC.

The gene calls are TRBV6-1 and TRBJ1-5, with 7 bases fitting TRBD1. The CDR3 spans 16 residues. J gave up 1 base and V 4 bases, and 7 bases lay outside the gene matches. From germline, CDR1 is MNHNS and CDR2 SASEGT. Written as DNA, the CDR3 is TGTGCCAGCAGTGGAGGGACAGTATACAGCAATCAGCCCCAGCATTTT. Translating gives CASSGGTVYSNQPQHF.

The rearrangement links TRBV5-1 to TRBJ1-6; TRBD1 matches 9 bases. The junction had 2 bases not matched to a gene; V was cut back by 2 bases and J by 8 bases. The CDR3 sequence is 14 residues long. The germline V gene has CDR1 SGHRS and CDR2 YFSETQ. The DNA of the CDR3 is TGCGCCAGCAGCTTACAGGGGGCTGATTCACCCCTCCACTTT. As protein: CASSLQGADSPLHF. Based on the CDR3 plus reference TRBV5-1 and TRBJ1-6, the full variable domain is KAGVTQTPRYLIKTRGQQVTLSCSPISGHRSVSWYQQTPGQGLQFLFEYFSETQRNKGNFPGRFSGRQFSNSRSEMNVSTLELGDSALYLCASSLQGADSPLHFGNGTRLTVT.

The chain links TRBV5-6 to TRBJ1-6; D call uncertain. The V and J ends lost 4 bases and 9 bases respectively, with 14 bases between them. The CDR3 contains 14 residues. Germline loops: CDR1 SGHDT, CDR2 YYEEEE. CDR3 bases: TGTGCCAGCAGCCTCGAGAAAAGGAGTTCACCCCTCCACTTT. Translating gives CASSLEKRSSPLHF.

This chain uses TRBV11-2 with TRBJ2-2, with a possible D match to TRBD2 (6 bases). This CDR3 has 14 amino acids. Trimming took 5 bases from V and 7 from J, leaving 14 bases between them. Germline CDR1 reads SGHAT; CDR2 reads FQNNGV. CDR3 coding DNA: TGTGCCAGCAGCCCCTATGGGCGGGGCGGGGAGCTGTTTTTT. Amino acids: CASSPYGRGGELFF.

This rearrangement joins TRBV7-8 to TRBJ2-7; 8 bases are shared with TRBD1. The CDR3 is made up of 14 amino acids. In germline, CDR1 is SGHVS, CDR2 FQNEAQ. J gave up 2 bases and V 4 bases, and 4 bases lay outside the gene matches. The CDR3 is CASSSTGVAYEQYF. The CDR3 DNA is TGTGCCAGCAGCTCGACAGGGGTCGCCTACGAGCAGTACTTC.

The CDR3 reads CASSPTGTSGTPYKNIQYF. The DNA of the CDR3 is TGTGCCAGCAGCCCAACCGGGACTAGCGGGACTCCCTACAAAAACATTCAGTACTTC. The gene calls are TRBV9 and TRBJ2-4, with 13 nucleotides matching TRBD2. The CDR3 has 19 amino acids. Losses at the gene ends were 4 bases for V and 3 bases for J; bases not matched to a gene: 13. Per germline, CDR1 SGDLS and CDR2 YYNGEE.

This clone was seen once. The V and J genes are TRBV18 and TRBJ1-1; D possibly corresponds to TRBD1 (5 bases). The CDR3 covers 14 residues. CDR1 and CDR2 from the germline V gene are KGHSH and LQKENI. The V gene lost 9 bases and the J gene lost 0 bases, with 14 bases spanning the gap. CDR3: CASFDPGLNTEAFF. The CDR3 DNA is TGTGCCAGTTTTGACCCGGGGCTGAACACTGAAGCTTTCTTT.

J is TRBJ1-1 and V is TRBV7-2; tentative D call: TRBD1 (5 bases). Germline assignment: CDR1 SGHTA and CDR2 FQGNSA. This CDR3 contains 15 residues. The V gene lost 3 bases and the J gene lost 3 bases, with 14 bases spanning the gap. This CDR3 is CASSLGRVGYTEAFF. CDR3 in DNA: TGTGCCAGCAGCTTGGGCAGGGTTGGGTACACTGAAGCTTTCTTT.

This clone was counted a few times. The rearrangement joins TRBV5-1 to TRBJ1-1, with a weak D call TRBD1 (5 bases). Germline V CDR1 and CDR2: SGHRS, YFSETQ. CDR3 length: 15 amino acids. Trimming took 6 bases from V and 1 from J, leaving 16 bases between them. The CDR3 DNA sequence: TGCGCCAGCAACAAACAGGCCGGGGAGAACACTGAAGCTTTCTTT. This sequence encodes CASNKQAGENTEAFF.

This chain joins TRBV5-8 and TRBJ1-4; no clear D gene. Germline-derived CDR1 and CDR2 are SGHTS and YDEGEE. V lost 1 base and J 0 bases, leaving 16 bases between the germline ends. CDR3 length equals 18 residues. The CDR3, as DNA: TGTGCCAGCAGCTTGTTTAATGCGGGTTCCTCAACTAATGAAAAACTGTTTTTT. Translation gives CASSLFNAGSSTNEKLFF. The full variable domain, its missing parts supplied by reference TRBV5-8 and TRBJ1-4, is EAGVTQSPTHLIKTRGQQATLRCSPISGHTSVYWYQQALGLGLQFLLWYDEGEERNRGNFPPRFSGRQFPNYSSELNVNALELEDSALYLCASSLFNAGSSTNEKLFFGSGTQLSVL.

The chain uses TRBV4-1 and TRBJ2-2; a possible D gene is TRBD1 (6 bases). Trimming removed 4 bases from V and 0 bases from J, with 15 bases in between. The CDR3 loop spans 17 amino acids. Germline assignment: CDR1 MGHRA and CDR2 YSYEKL. CDR3 DNA: TGCGCCAGCAGCCCTGGGCCGACAGGTTCGAACACCGGGGAGCTGTTTTTT. Amino acid sequence: CASSPGPTGSNTGELFF.

J is TRBJ1-4 and V is TRBV25-1, with D perhaps TRBD1 (5 bases). The CDR3 length is 15 residues. Germline loops: CDR1 MGHDK, CDR2 SYGVNS. Trimming pared 5 bases from V and 3 bases from J, leaving 13 bases between. The chain's CDR3 is CASSYGGGPNEKLFF. The DNA of the CDR3 is TGTGCCAGCAGTTACGGTGGGGGTCCTAATGAAAAACTGTTTTTT.

The chain uses TRBV9 and TRBJ2-3; the D gene could be TRBD1 or TRBD2 (5 bases each). Deletions cut 4 bases from V and 0 bases from J, with 12 bases between. The CDR3 covers 15 residues. The germline gives CDR1 SGDLS, CDR2 YYNGEE. The CDR3 here is CASSHLGDSTDTQYF. In DNA form, the CDR3 reads TGTGCCAGCAGCCACTTGGGGGACAGCACAGATACGCAGTATTTT.

The chain couples TRBV30 to TRBJ2-2; a weak D match, TRBD1 (6 bases). The CDR3 runs 16 residues. V was pared by 0 bases and J by 0 bases, with 11 bases between. Germline V lookup: CDR1 GTSNPN, CDR2 SVGIG (reference sequence). The CDR3 bases are TGTGCCTGGAGTGTACTGAGGACAGCGAACACCGGGGAGCTGTTTTTT. It is translated as CAWSVLRTANTGELFF.

The rearrangement joins TRBV9 to TRBJ2-1, with 8 bases lining up with TRBD2. In germline, CDR1 is SGDLS, CDR2 YYNGEE. The CDR3 contains 17 residues. J was trimmed by 7 bases and V by 3 bases; bases with no gene match: 15. Written as DNA, the CDR3 is TGTGCCAGCAGCGCCCAGGAGGCAGCGGGGGTGAGGAATGAGCAGTTCTTC. This codes for CASSAQEAAGVRNEQFF. Complete variable domain (other parts from reference TRBV9 and TRBJ2-1): DSGVTQTPKHLITATGQRVTLRCSPRSGDLSVYWYQQSLDQGLQFLIQYYNGEERAKGNILERFSAQQFPDLHSELNLSSLELGDSALYFCASSAQEAAGVRNEQFFGPGTRLTVL.

Details on this clone: No DNA is shown, since the ends of the CDR3 on it are uncertain; the CDR3 is the one TCRdb lists. This chain uses TRBV6-1 with TRBJ2-4; the listed D gene, TRBD1, was not tested against the DNA. 14 amino acids form the CDR3, both terminal residues included. Looked up from germline, CDR1 is MNHNS and CDR2 is SASEGT. The CDR3 reads CASFLAGVKNIQYF.

The V gene is TRBV11-2, the J gene TRBJ2-5; weak D call: TRBD2 (6 bases). The CDR3 loop spans 15 amino acids. Trimming stripped 5 bases from V and 2 bases from J, with 15 bases between. Per germline, CDR1 SGHAT and CDR2 FQNNGV. The CDR3 DNA reads as TGTGCCAGCAGCCCCGAACCGCGGGGACAAGAGACCCAGTACTTC. It yields the protein CASSPEPRGQETQYF.

The CDR3 sequence: CASRGGQNEQFF. DNA for the CDR3: TGTGCCAGCAGAGGGGGGCAAAATGAGCAGTTCTTC. This sequence joins TRBV6-5 and TRBJ2-1; D could derive from TRBD1 or TRBD2 (6 bases each). This CDR3 is 12 amino acids long. The germline V and J ends were trimmed by 6 bases and 7 bases, with 10 bases remaining between them. Germline V gene lookup returns CDR1 MNHEY and CDR2 SVGAGI.

The rearrangement joins TRBV5-1 to TRBJ2-7; D might be TRBD1 or TRBD2, each matching 5 bases. The CDR3 length is 18 residues. Trimming removed 0 bases at V and 0 bases at J, with 19 bases between. From germline, CDR1 is SGHRS and CDR2 YFSETQ. The CDR3 DNA sequence: TGCGCCAGCAGCTTGGGATTGAGGGCCAGGGACCTCTCCTACGAGCAGTACTTC. This gives the protein CASSLGLRARDLSYEQYF.

The chain employs TRBV11-2 and TRBJ1-2; no firm D call. Trimming left V 1 base short and J 4 bases short, with 10 bases between. CDR3 length: 14 residues. Germline assignment: CDR1 SGHAT and CDR2 FQNNGV. The CDR3 region is CASSLVLGPYGYTF. CDR3 bases: TGTGCCAGCAGCTTAGTCCTGGGCCCCTATGGCTACACCTTC.